The source of this TCR beta chain is a study of cytomegalovirus exposure and HLA in healthy donors. Study as a whole: In an earlier analysis, approximately 120 million unique TCR beta sequences were found from approximately 190 million T cells.

Primers: 60 Vbeta forward and 13 Jbeta reverse. Measured with immunoSEQ multiplex PCR; TCRdb has only the in-frame clones, and not every one. Of around 130,000 clones in the sample, around 75% were seen once. Trimming at V came to 5 bases and at J to 6 bases, leaving 2 bases not matched to a gene. The germline V gene encodes CDR1 SEHNR and CDR2 FQNEAQ (reference sequence). CDR3 length: 13 amino acids. This chain joins TRBV7-9 and TRBJ1-2, with 11 bases aligning to TRBD1. This receptor was taken from a man aged 30-40 years in good health and CMV-seronegative. The sequenced sample consisted of PBMCs. Here the CDR3 DNA reads TGTGCCAGCAGCCCGGACAGGGGGCATGGCTACACCTTC. It encodes CASSPDRGHGYTF.